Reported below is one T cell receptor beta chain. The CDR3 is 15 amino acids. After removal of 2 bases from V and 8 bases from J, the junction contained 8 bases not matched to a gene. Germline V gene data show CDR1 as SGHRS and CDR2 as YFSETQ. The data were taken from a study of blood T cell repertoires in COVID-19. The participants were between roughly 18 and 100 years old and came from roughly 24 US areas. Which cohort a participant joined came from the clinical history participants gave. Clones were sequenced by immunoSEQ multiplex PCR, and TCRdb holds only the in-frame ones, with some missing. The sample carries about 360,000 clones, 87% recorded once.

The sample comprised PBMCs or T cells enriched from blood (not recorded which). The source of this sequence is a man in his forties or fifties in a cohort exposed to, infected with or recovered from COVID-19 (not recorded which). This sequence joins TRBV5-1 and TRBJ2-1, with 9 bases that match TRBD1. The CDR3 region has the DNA TGCGCCAGCAGCTTTTCCGGGACAGGGACGTATGAGCAGTTCTTC. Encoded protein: CASSFSGTGTYEQFF. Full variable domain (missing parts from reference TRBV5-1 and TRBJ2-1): KAGVTQTPRYLIKTRGQQVTLSCSPISGHRSVSWYQQTPGQGLQFLFEYFSETQRNKGNFPGRFSGRQFSNSRSEMNVSTLELGDSALYLCASSFSGTGTYEQFFGPGTRLTVL.